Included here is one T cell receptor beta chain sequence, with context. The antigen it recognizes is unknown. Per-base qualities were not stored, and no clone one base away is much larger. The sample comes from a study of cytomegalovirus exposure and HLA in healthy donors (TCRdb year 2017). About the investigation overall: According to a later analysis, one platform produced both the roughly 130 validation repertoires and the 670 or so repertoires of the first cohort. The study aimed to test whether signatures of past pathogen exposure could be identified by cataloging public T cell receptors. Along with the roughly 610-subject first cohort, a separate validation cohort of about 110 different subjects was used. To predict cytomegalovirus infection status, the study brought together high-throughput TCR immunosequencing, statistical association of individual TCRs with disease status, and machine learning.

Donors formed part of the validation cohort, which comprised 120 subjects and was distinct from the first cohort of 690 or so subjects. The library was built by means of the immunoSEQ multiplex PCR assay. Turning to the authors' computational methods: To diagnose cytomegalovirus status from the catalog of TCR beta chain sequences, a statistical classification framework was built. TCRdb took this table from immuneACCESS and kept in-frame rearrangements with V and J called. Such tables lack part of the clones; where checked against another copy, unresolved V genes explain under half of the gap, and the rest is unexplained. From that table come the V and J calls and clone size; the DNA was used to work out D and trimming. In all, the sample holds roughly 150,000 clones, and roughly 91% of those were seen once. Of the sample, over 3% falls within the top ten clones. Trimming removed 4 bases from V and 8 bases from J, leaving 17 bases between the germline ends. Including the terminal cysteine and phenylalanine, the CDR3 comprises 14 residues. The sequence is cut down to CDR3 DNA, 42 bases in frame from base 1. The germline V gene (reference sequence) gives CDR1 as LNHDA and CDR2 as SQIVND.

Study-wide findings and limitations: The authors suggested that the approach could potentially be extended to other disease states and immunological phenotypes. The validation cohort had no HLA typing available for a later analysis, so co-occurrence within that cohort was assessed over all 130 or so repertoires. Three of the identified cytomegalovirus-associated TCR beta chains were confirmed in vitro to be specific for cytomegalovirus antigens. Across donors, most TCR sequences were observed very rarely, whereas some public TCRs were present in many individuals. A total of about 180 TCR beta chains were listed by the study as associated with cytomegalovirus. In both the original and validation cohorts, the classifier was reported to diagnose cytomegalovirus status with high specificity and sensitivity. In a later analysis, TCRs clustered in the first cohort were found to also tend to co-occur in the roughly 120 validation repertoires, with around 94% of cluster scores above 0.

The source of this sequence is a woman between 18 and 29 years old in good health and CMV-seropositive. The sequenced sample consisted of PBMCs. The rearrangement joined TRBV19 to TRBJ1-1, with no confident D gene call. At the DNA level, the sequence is TGTGCCAGTAGTAGCCCGGCACTCCTCAGGGAAGCTTTCTTT. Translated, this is CASSSPALLREAFF. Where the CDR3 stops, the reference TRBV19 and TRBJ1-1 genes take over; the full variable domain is DGGITQSPKYLFRKEGQNVTLSCEQNLNHDAMYWYRQDPGQGLRLIYYSQIVNDFQKGDIAEGYSVSREKKESFPLTVTSAQKNPTAFYLCASSSPALLREAFFGQGTRLTVV.